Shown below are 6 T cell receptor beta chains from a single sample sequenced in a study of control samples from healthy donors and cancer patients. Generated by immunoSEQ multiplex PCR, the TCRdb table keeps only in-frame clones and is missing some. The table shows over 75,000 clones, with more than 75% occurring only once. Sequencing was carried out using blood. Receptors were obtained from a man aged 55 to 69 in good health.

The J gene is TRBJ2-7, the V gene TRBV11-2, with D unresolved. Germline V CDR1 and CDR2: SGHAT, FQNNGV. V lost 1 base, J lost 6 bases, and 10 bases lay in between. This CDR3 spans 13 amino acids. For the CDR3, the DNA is TGTGCCAGCAGCTTAGGGGTAGGGCGCGAGCAGTACTTC. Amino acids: CASSLGVGREQYF.

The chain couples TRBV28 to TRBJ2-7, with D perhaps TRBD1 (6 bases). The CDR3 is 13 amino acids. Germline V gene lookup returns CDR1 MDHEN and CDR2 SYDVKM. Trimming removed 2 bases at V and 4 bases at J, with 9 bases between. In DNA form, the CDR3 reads TGTGCCAGCAGTTTAACAGGGCCGTACGAGCAGTACTTC. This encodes CASSLTGPYEQYF.

This CDR3 reads CASTPAGLAGGPSQAQYF. As DNA, the CDR3 is TGTGCCAGTACCCCAGCCGGACTAGCGGGAGGGCCTTCTCAGGCGCAGTATTTT. The chain combines TRBV19 with TRBJ2-3; 15 bases fit TRBD2. The V segment lost 7 bases and the J segment 10 bases; nucleotides outside the gene matches: 18. The CDR3 spans 18 residues. CDR1 is LNHDA, CDR2 SQIVND, per germline (reference sequence).

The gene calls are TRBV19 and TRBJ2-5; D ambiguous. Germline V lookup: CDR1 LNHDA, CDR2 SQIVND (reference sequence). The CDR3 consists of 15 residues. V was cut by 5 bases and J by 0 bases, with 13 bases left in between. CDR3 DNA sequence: TGTGCCAGTAGTTCTGCAGCGTCGTACCAAGAGACCCAGTACTTC. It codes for CASSSAASYQETQYF.

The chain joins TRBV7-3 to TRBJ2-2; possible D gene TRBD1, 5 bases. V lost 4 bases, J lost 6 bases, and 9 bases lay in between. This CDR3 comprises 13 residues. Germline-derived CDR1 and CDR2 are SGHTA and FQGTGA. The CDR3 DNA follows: TGTGCCAGCAGCTCCGGACACGCCGGGGAGCTGTTTTTT. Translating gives CASSSGHAGELFF.

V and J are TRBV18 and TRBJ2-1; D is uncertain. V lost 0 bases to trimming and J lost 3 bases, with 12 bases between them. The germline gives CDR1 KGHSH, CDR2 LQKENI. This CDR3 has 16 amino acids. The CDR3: CASSPPRVGGYNEQFF. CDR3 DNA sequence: TGTGCCAGCTCACCACCTCGGGTTGGTGGCTACAATGAGCAGTTCTTC. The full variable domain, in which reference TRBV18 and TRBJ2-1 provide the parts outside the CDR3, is NAGVMQNPRHLVRRRGQEARLRCSPMKGHSHVYWYRQLPEEGLKFMVYLQKENIIDESGMPKERFSAEFPKEGPSILRIQQVVRGDSAAYFCASSPPRVGGYNEQFFGPGTRLTVL.